These 8 T cell receptor beta chains came from one sample sequenced in a study of T-cell memory formation after mild COVID-19. Using its own MiXCR run on the 5' RACE reads, TCRdb lists one record per CDR3 protein. The sample holds 250,000 to 350,000 distinct CDR3 sequences, 15% to 20% seen once. The specimen sequenced was PBMCs or a T cell subset sorted from them (not recorded which). These receptors came from a man aged 18 to 35 who had mild COVID-19 (a few samples of this study predate the infection). Cell type and time point are not known.

The chain links TRBV12-3 or TRBV12-4 to TRBJ2-7, with D possibly called TRBD1 or TRBD2 (5 bases each). This CDR3 spans 14 amino acids. V was pared by 4 bases and J by 7 bases, with 17 bases between. The CDR3 region has the DNA TGTGCCAGCAGTTACGGGGCGCAGGGTGGGGAGCAGTACTTC. Protein product: CASSYGAQGGEQYF.

This clonotype has just a few counts. The genes are TRBV4-3 and TRBJ1-5, with TRBD1 as a possible D gene (6 bases). The ends were cut back, 1 base at V and 5 bases at J, with 9 bases in the middle. CDR3 length equals 14 residues. Germline CDR1 reads LGHNA; CDR2 reads YSLEER. CDR3 residues: CASSQGRGDQPQHF. CDR3 in DNA: TGCGCCAGCAGCCAAGGCAGGGGAGATCAGCCCCAGCATTTT.

This chain uses TRBV25-1 with TRBJ2-1, with a weak D call TRBD2 (6 bases). The CDR3 totals 12 residues. The germline V gene has CDR1 MGHDK and CDR2 SYGVNS. Between the trimmed V and J ends, which lost 4 bases and 8 bases, there was a span of 9 bases. The chain's CDR3 is CASSGGLYEQFF. The CDR3 DNA sequence: TGTGCCAGCAGTGGCGGACTATATGAGCAGTTCTTC.

The rearrangement links TRBV20-1 to TRBJ1-1, with TRBD1 as a possible D gene (6 bases). The germline V gene has CDR1 DFQATT and CDR2 SNEGSKA (reference sequence). V dropped 3 bases and J dropped 8 bases, with 13 bases sitting between them. The CDR3 consists of 12 residues. The CDR3 sequence: CSASSGGREAFF. CDR3 bases: TGCAGTGCTAGCTCCGGGGGGCGGGAAGCTTTCTTT.

The rearrangement joins TRBV20-1 to TRBJ1-2; no firm D call. The V and J ends lost 3 bases and 4 bases respectively, with 6 bases between them. Germline CDR1 DFQATT, CDR2 SNEGSKA (reference sequence). The CDR3 consists of 11 residues. The CDR3 coding sequence is TGCAGTGCTAGGGTAGTCTATGGCTACACCTTC. Its translation: CSARVVYGYTF.

The J gene is TRBJ2-1, the V gene TRBV14; no clear D gene. CDR1 and CDR2 from the germline V gene are SGHDN and FVKESK. This CDR3 spans 14 amino acids. V was pared by 1 base and J by 5 bases, with 9 bases between. CDR3 nucleotides: TGTGCCAGCAGCCAAGTCTCTGGGGACAATGAGCAGTTCTTC. As protein: CASSQVSGDNEQFF.

This clonotype turned up a few times. The rearrangement uses TRBV5-1 and TRBJ2-2, with 12 positions matching TRBD2. Losses at the gene ends were 3 bases for V and 5 bases for J; bases not matched to a gene: 5. CDR3 length: 16 amino acids. CDR1 and CDR2 (germline): SGHRS, YFSETQ. For the CDR3, the DNA is TGCGCCAGCAGCTACCTAGCGGGGGGGCCGACCGGGGAGCTGTTTTTT. Residues: CASSYLAGGPTGELFF.

This rearrangement joins TRBV11-2 to TRBJ1-6; possible D gene TRBD1, 5 bases. Germline assignment: CDR1 SGHAT and CDR2 FQNNGV. The CDR3 loop spans 15 amino acids. V lost 2 bases and J lost 7, with 12 bases in between. The CDR3 sequence is CASSLKRDGNSPLHF. CDR3 coding DNA: TGTGCCAGCAGCTTAAAGCGGGACGGCAATTCACCCCTCCACTTT.